A selection of T cell receptor beta chains follows, all from one sample in a study of cytomegalovirus exposure and HLA in healthy donors. Assay used: immunoSEQ multiplex PCR; TCRdb lists only in-frame clones, some missing. Of some 260,000 clones listed, roughly 88% were seen once; the top ten hold 3.1%. Sequencing was performed on PBMCs. Receptor source: a woman in her twenties or thirties in good health and CMV-seronegative. Each CDR3 is given with its conserved first and last residue. The D gene is left open where the match is weak. Clone size, where shown, is once, few, many, or a class for clones that have expanded.

v_gene	j_gene	d_gene	abundance	CDR3nt	CDR3aa
TRBV11-2	TRBJ2-7	TRBD2	NA	TGTGCCAGCAGCTTAGCGGGAGGGCCGATAGGCGAGCAGTACTTC	CASSLAGGPIGEQYF
TRBV28	TRBJ2-4	NA	NA	TGTGCCAGCAGTTTGTTTCAGGGTGCCAAAAACATTCAGTACTTC	CASSLFQGAKNIQYF
TRBV5-1	TRBJ2-1	NA	NA	TGCGCCAGCGCGGCGGGTAGCTCCTACAATGAGCAGTTCTTC	CASAAGSSYNEQFF
TRBV7-3	TRBJ2-3	TRBD2	once	TGTGCCAGCAGCTTTAGAGCGGGAGTCGGCACAGATACGCAGTATTTT	CASSFRAGVGTDTQYF
TRBV7-6	TRBJ2-2	NA	NA	TGTGCCAGCAGCTCCACGGTAGCGACCGGGGAGCTGTTTTTT	CASSSTVATGELFF
TRBV29-1	TRBJ2-5	NA	NA	TGCAGCGTTGAAAGCTGGGCAGCGAATCAAGAGACCCAGTACTTC	CSVESWAANQETQYF
TRBV5-1	TRBJ2-1	NA	NA	TGCGCCAGCAGCTACCTACTGGGAGACAATGAGCAGTTCTTC	CASSYLLGDNEQFF
TRBV28	TRBJ2-1	TRBD1	NA	TGTGCCAGCAGGTCCGTGGACAGGGTCTACAATGAGCAGTTCTTC	CASRSVDRVYNEQFF
TRBV5-4	TRBJ2-5	NA	once	TGTGCCAGCAGCAGCGGGCTTAGGGAGACCCAGTACTTC	CASSSGLRETQYF
TRBV7-6	TRBJ2-4	TRBD2	once	TGTGCCAGCAGCTCCACACCGACTAGCACACGGGGTAAAAACATTCAGTACTTC	CASSSTPTSTRGKNIQYF
TRBV7-2	TRBJ2-1	TRBD2	NA	TGTGCCAGCAGCTTGCAAGCGGGTAGCGGGAGGGCCAATGAGCAGTTCTTC	CASSLQAGSGRANEQFF
TRBV5-1	TRBJ2-1	NA	many	TGCGCCAGCAGCCCACAAGTAGAGTCGGACAATGAGCAGTTCTTC	CASSPQVESDNEQFF
TRBV28	TRBJ2-7	NA	NA	TGTGCCAGCAGTCCCACCACTAGCTACGAGCAGTACTTC	CASSPTTSYEQYF
TRBV5-1	TRBJ2-6	TRBD1	NA	TGCGCCAGCAGCTTGTTTCAGGGGGCTACCTCTGGGGCCAACGTCCTGACTTTC	CASSLFQGATSGANVLTF
TRBV27	TRBJ1-5	NA	NA	TGTGCCAGCAGTTCTCTCCAGGGAGGGTATCAGCCCCAGCATTTT	CASSSLQGGYQPQHF
TRBV2	TRBJ1-5	NA	NA	TGTGCCAGCAGTGCGGGGCCGCCCCAGCATTTT	CASSAGPPQHF
TRBV18	TRBJ2-4	NA	NA	TGTGCCAGCTCACCAAGTACAGGACTAGCCAAAAACATTCAGTACTTC	CASSPSTGLAKNIQYF
TRBV29-1	TRBJ2-1	NA	NA	TGCAGCGTTGAAGATTCCCAGGGCGAAATGGACAATGAGCAGTTCTTC	CSVEDSQGEMDNEQFF
TRBV28	TRBJ2-2	NA	NA	TGTGCCAGCAGTTCCACTTGGACGTGGAGGGAGAACACCGGGGAGCTGTTTTTT	CASSSTWTWRENTGELFF
TRBV5-6	TRBJ2-1	TRBD2	NA	TGTGCCAGCAGCCAAACTAGCGGGACCTTGAATGAGCAGTTCTTC	CASSQTSGTLNEQFF
TRBV28	TRBJ2-3	TRBD2	NA	TGTGCCAGCAGTCCTCTAGCGGGAGGGCCAGGAGATACGCAGTATTTT	CASSPLAGGPGDTQYF
TRBV7-6	TRBJ2-1	NA	NA	TGTGCCAGCAGCCTGCATGGTGGGAGTTCCTACAATGAGCAGTTCTTC	CASSLHGGSSYNEQFF
TRBV15	TRBJ1-3	TRBD1	NA	TGTGCCACCAGCAGAGATTTGACAGGGGGTGGAAACACCATATATTTT	CATSRDLTGGGNTIYF
TRBV7-9	TRBJ2-1	NA	NA	TGTGCCAGCAGTCCCAGTAGCGGAAATGAGCAGTTCTTC	CASSPSSGNEQFF
TRBV6-5	TRBJ2-7	NA	NA	TGTGCCAGCAGCGGGAGTATCGACGAGCAGTACTTC	CASSGSIDEQYF
TRBV7-9	TRBJ2-5	TRBD2	NA	TGTGCCAGCGGGGGGGATCAAGAGACCCAGTACTTC	CASGGDQETQYF
TRBV6-1	TRBJ2-7	NA	NA	TGTGCCAGCAGTGACAGGGCCCACGAGCAGTACTTC	CASSDRAHEQYF
TRBV27	TRBJ2-7	TRBD1	NA	TGTGCCAGCGGGGGGACAGGGGGCGGGCAGTACTTC	CASGGTGGGQYF
TRBV25-1	TRBJ1-4	TRBD1	NA	TGTGCCAGCAGTGAATATCTCCGGGACAGGGAGGGAGTTGAAAAACTGTTTTTT	CASSEYLRDREGVEKLFF
TRBV5-1	TRBJ2-1	TRBD2	NA	TGCGCCAGCAGCCTTACTAGCGGAAGCTCCTACAATGAGCAGTTCTTC	CASSLTSGSSYNEQFF
TRBV9	TRBJ2-5	NA	NA	TGTGCCAGCAGCGTTTCGCTGGGGGGCCAAGAGACCCAGTACTTC	CASSVSLGGQETQYF
TRBV19	TRBJ2-7	TRBD2	NA	TGTGCCAGTAGTTTCAGCGGGAGTGCCCTCTACGAGCAGTACTTC	CASSFSGSALYEQYF
TRBV6-5	TRBJ2-1	NA	few	TGTGCCAGCAGTTCCGGGACGAGCGGCAATGAGCAGTTCTTC	CASSSGTSGNEQFF
TRBV19	TRBJ2-5	TRBD2	NA	TGTGCCAGTAGAATAGCGGGAGGGCCAAAGGAGACCCAGTACTTC	CASRIAGGPKETQYF
TRBV4-2	TRBJ2-1	TRBD2	NA	TGTGCCAGCAGCCAAGATAAGGGTCGATCGCTAGCGGGAAATGAGCAGTTCTTC	CASSQDKGRSLAGNEQFF